Sequencing of this T cell receptor beta chain was carried out in a study of control samples from healthy donors and cancer patients. This clone has only a few counts. V was pared by 5 bases and J by 8 bases, with 12 bases of the junction left unmatched. There are 15 residues in the CDR3. CDR1 LNHDA and CDR2 SQIVND come from the germline V gene (reference sequence). Assay: immunoSEQ multiplex PCR; the TCRdb copy retains only in-frame clones and omits some. This sample has more than 100,000 clones; around 89% occur once, and the top ten carry about 18%. The V call is TRBV19, the J call TRBJ1-2, with 9 nucleotides matching TRBD1. The sample comprised PBMCs. The clonotype comes from a man between 60 and 75 years old with lung cancer. In DNA form, the CDR3 reads TGTGCCAGTAGTCAAACCCCCGGGACAGGGAACGGCTACACCTTC. Protein sequence: CASSQTPGTGNGYTF.